Below, 32 T cell receptor beta chains from the same sample are listed, as sequenced in a study of T cells in women clearing cervical HPV infection. Data came from immunoSEQ multiplex PCR; TCRdb stores just in-frame clones and leaves some out. This sample contains around 31,000 clones. Sequencing used blood buffy coat. The receptors here all came from a woman aged 18 to 75 with a cervical HPV16 infection that either progressed to CIN3+ or cleared (not recorded which).

Of note for this clone: The read is 3 residues too short to cover the CDR3 end, so that end is filled in from the germline J gene. The rearrangement links TRBV28 to TRBJ1-2, with D possibly TRBD1 on 6 matching bases. The CDR3 loop spans 14 amino acids. Germline V gene lookup returns CDR1 MDHEN and CDR2 SYDVKM. The germline V and J ends were trimmed by 4 bases and 3 bases, with 12 bases remaining between them. CDR3 amino acids: CASSSYRDDYGYTF. Partial CDR3 DNA: TGTGCCAGCAGTTCGTACAGGGATGACTATGGC.

On this clone: The read halts 3 residues ahead of the CDR3 end, with the missing end drawn from the germline J gene. The chain joins TRBV5-6 to TRBJ2-2, with D maybe TRBD1 (6 bases). CDR1 is SGHDT and CDR2 is YYEEEE in the germline V gene. The CDR3 is made up of 15 amino acids. The sequenced part of the CDR3 DNA is TGTGCCAGCAGCTTGGCCCGGGCAGGGGCTGAAAAG. Protein product: CASSLARAGAEK. The entire CDR3 protein reads CASSLARAGAEKLFF. Supplemented by reference TRBV5-6 and TRBJ2-2, the full variable domain reads DAGVTQSPTHLIKTRGQQVTLRCSPKSGHDTVSWYQQALGQGPQFIFQYYEEEERQRGNFPDRFSGHQFPNYSSELNVNALLLGDSALYLCASSLARAGAEKLFFGEGSRLTVL.

As for this clone: The read terminates 3 residues ahead of where the CDR3 ends, so the germline J gene completes it. The chain joins TRBV20-1 to TRBJ1-2; 10 bases line up with TRBD1. CDR1 DFQATT and CDR2 SNEGSKA come from the germline V gene (reference sequence). This CDR3 spans 16 amino acids. The V gene end was trimmed by 6 bases and the J gene end by 0 bases; junction bases not matched to a gene: 10. CDR3 DNA (partial): TGCAGTGCGCCGGGACAGGGGCGCCGAACTAACTATGGC. The encoded protein is CSAPGQGRRTNYG. The full CDR3 sequence reads CSAPGQGRRTNYGYTF.

About this clone: The read ends 3 residues early relative to the CDR3; the germline J gene fills the gap. The chain combines TRBV12-5 with TRBJ1-6; no clear D gene. Germline CDR1 and CDR2: LGHNT and FRNRAP. Trimming left V 8 bases short and J 9 bases short, with 14 bases between. There are 13 residues in the CDR3. This CDR3 is CASSKEEGSPLHF. Incomplete CDR3 DNA: TGTGCTAGTTCTAAGGAGGAGGGTTCACCC.

On this clone: The sequence runs out 3 residues before the end of the CDR3; the remainder is reconstructed from the germline J gene. The chain joins TRBV5-1 to TRBJ2-5, with TRBD1 matching 7 bases. The CDR3 contains 15 residues. Germline V lookup: CDR1 SGHRS, CDR2 YFSETQ. V gave up 1 base and J gave up 2 bases; unmatched junction bases: 5. This chain's CDR3 is CASSLLGTAQETQYF. The CDR3 bases that were read are TGCGCCAGCAGCTTGCTTGGGACAGCTCAAGAGACC.

A note on this clone: The CDR3 goes on 3 residues after the read ends, and that part is filled in from the germline J gene. The rearrangement uses TRBV19 and TRBJ1-2, with D maybe TRBD1 (5 bases). The CDR3 is made up of 17 amino acids. The V gene's germline CDR1 is LNHDA and CDR2 SQIVND (reference sequence). The sequenced part of the CDR3 DNA is TGTGCCAGTAGTATGGGAGGGGTCCGTACAAACCCCTACGAC. Residues: CASSMGGVRTNPYD. The full CDR3 is CASSMGGVRTNPYDYTF.

In the case of this clone: The read ends 3 residues shy of where the CDR3 ends; the end is completed using the germline J gene. V gene TRBV5-1 combines with J gene TRBJ1-4, with D unclear. The germline V gene encodes CDR1 SGHRS and CDR2 YFSETQ. The V gene lost 0 bases and the J gene lost 8 bases, with 11 bases spanning the gap. CDR3 length: 14 amino acids. The covered CDR3 bases are TGCGCCAGCAGCTTGGGGAGGGTTGGAGAAAAA. Encoded protein: CASSLGRVGEK. The CDR3 as a whole reads CASSLGRVGEKLFF.

On this clone itself: The CDR3 end lies 3 residues beyond the end of the read and is filled in from the germline J gene. This chain joins TRBV5-1 and TRBJ2-5; 13 nucleotides agree with TRBD2. Trimming at V came to 4 bases and at J to 3 bases, leaving 6 bases not matched to a gene. This CDR3 is 16 amino acids long. Germline V CDR1 and CDR2: SGHRS, YFSETQ. The chain's CDR3 is CASSPTSGGTKETQYF. The CDR3 DNA, read in part, is TGCGCCAGCAGCCCGACTAGCGGGGGGACAAAAGAGACC.

On this clone: The CDR3 extends 3 residues past the end of the read, so its final part is completed from the germline J gene. The genes are TRBV19 and TRBJ1-4; 9 bases line up with TRBD1. CDR1 and CDR2 from the germline V gene are LNHDA and SQIVND (reference sequence). This CDR3 is built from 17 residues. Trimming cost V 6 bases and J 2 bases; bases outside gene matches: 10. CDR3 DNA, as far as it was read: TGTGCCAGTAGATGGGGGACAGGGAGATCGACTAATGAAAAA. Encoded protein: CASRWGTGRSTNEK. The entire CDR3 reads CASRWGTGRSTNEKLFF.

Worth noting for this clone: The CDR3 is cut off 3 residues early in the read; its end comes from the germline J gene. The chain carries TRBV20-1 and TRBJ1-6, with 7 bases fitting TRBD1. The CDR3 is made up of 14 amino acids. V lost 2 bases to trimming and J lost 8 bases; unmatched junction nucleotides: 6. Germline V gene lookup returns CDR1 DFQATT and CDR2 SNEGSKA (reference sequence). The sequenced CDR3 bases are TGCAGTGCTAGACGTAGGGACAGATATTCACCC. Residues: CSARRRDRYSP. The whole CDR3 sequence is CSARRRDRYSPLHF.

A word on this clone: The CDR3 end is not reached by the read, which stops 3 residues before it; the germline J gene fills it in. This sequence joins TRBV2 and TRBJ2-1; D is possibly TRBD1 (6 bases). This CDR3 is 13 amino acids long. Germline V CDR1 and CDR2: SNHLY, FYNNEI. Trimming stripped 6 bases from V and 7 bases from J, with 13 bases between. The CDR3 bases that were read are TGTGCCAGCAGGCAGCTTAGGGGGAATGAG. Translated, it gives CASRQLRGNE. The CDR3 in full is CASRQLRGNEQFF.

As regards this clone: Read sequence stops 3 residues before the CDR3 end, and the germline J gene provides the missing end. This chain connects TRBV28 to TRBJ1-4, with a weak D call TRBD1 (5 bases). Trimming left V 5 bases short and J 6 bases short, with 10 bases between. CDR3 length: 13 residues. Looked up from germline, CDR1 is MDHEN and CDR2 is SYDVKM. The sequenced part of the CDR3 DNA is TGTGCCAGCAGTCTGGACACCGATGAAAAA. As protein: CASSLDTDEK. From start to end, the CDR3 is CASSLDTDEKLFF.

The CDR3 protein is CASSVASTDTQYF. Incomplete CDR3 DNA: TGTGCCAGCAGCGTAGCGAGCACAGATACG. This sequence joins TRBV9 and TRBJ2-3; D gene ambiguous. The read halts 3 residues ahead of the CDR3 end, with the missing end drawn from the germline J gene. This CDR3 has 13 residues. V lost 0 bases, J lost 0 bases, and 2 bases lay in between. The germline V gene encodes CDR1 SGDLS and CDR2 YYNGEE.

CDR3: CASSRTSGGYDYTF. CDR3 DNA, as far as it was read: TGTGCCAGCAGCCGGACTAGCGGGGGCTACGAC. The J gene is TRBJ1-2, the V gene TRBV7-2; a possible D gene is TRBD1 (6 bases). The read falls 3 residues short of the CDR3 end, and the missing part is taken from the germline J gene. The CDR3 totals 14 residues. Germline V gene sequence: CDR1 SGHTA, CDR2 FQGNSA.

Points on this clone: The read ends 3 residues shy of where the CDR3 ends; the end is completed using the germline J gene. The gene calls are TRBV19 and TRBJ2-5; D perhaps matches TRBD2 (5 bases). V was clipped by 5 bases and J by 3 bases, with 10 bases between them. CDR1 is LNHDA, CDR2 SQIVND, per germline (reference sequence). The CDR3 length is 13 residues. CDR3 DNA, as far as it was read: TGTGCCAGTAGTGGCGTCGGGGAAGAGACC. Amino acid sequence: CASSGVGEET. The entire CDR3 is CASSGVGEETQYF.

The sequenced CDR3 bases are TGCAGTGCTCCGGGACTAGCTGGGGGGGCCACAGATACG. Amino acid sequence: CSAPGLAGGATDT. The entire CDR3 protein is CSAPGLAGGATDTQYF. The chain combines TRBV20-1 with TRBJ2-3, with 9 positions matching TRBD2. The read ends 3 residues before the CDR3 terminus; that terminus is restored from the germline J gene. Losses at the gene ends were 5 bases for V and 2 bases for J; bases not matched to a gene: 11. This CDR3 is 16 amino acids long. Looked up from germline, CDR1 is DFQATT and CDR2 is SNEGSKA (reference sequence).

The sequenced CDR3 bases are TGTGCCAGCAGCTTAGGCAGGATCTACGAG. This codes for CASSLGRIYE. The whole CDR3 protein is CASSLGRIYEQYF. The rearrangement links TRBV7-2 to TRBJ2-7; D remains ambiguous. The read comes to an end 3 residues before the CDR3 does, leaving the germline J gene to fill in the end. The length of the CDR3 is 13 residues. V lost 1 base to trimming and J lost 3 bases, with 7 bases between them. CDR1 and CDR2 from the germline V gene are SGHTA and FQGNSA.

Comments on this clone: Read sequence stops 3 residues before the CDR3 end, and the germline J gene provides the missing end. This rearrangement joins TRBV12-3 or TRBV12-4 to TRBJ2-7, with 10 bases lining up with TRBD1. The CDR3 contains 16 residues. The J segment lost 3 bases and the V segment lost 4 bases, leaving 9 bases of the junction unmatched. This CDR3 is CASSSTPGQGNYEQYF. The covered CDR3 bases are TGTGCCAGCAGTTCCACCCCGGGACAGGGGAACTACGAG.

This clone ranks as medium-sized in terms of frequency. The read halts 3 residues ahead of the CDR3 end, with the missing end drawn from the germline J gene. This sequence joins TRBV6-2 or TRBV6-3 and TRBJ2-4, with 9 positions matching TRBD1. This CDR3 is 13 amino acids long. V trimming: 10 bases; J trimming: 3 bases; junction bases outside the gene matches: 4. CDR1 is MNHEY and CDR2 is SVGEGT in the germline V gene. CDR3 bases read: TGTGCCACCAAGGACAGGGGCAAAAACATT. It codes for CATKDRGKNI. The full CDR3 sequence reads CATKDRGKNIQYF.

Comment on this clone: The read gets to within 3 residues of the CDR3 end, and the germline J gene fills in the rest. The chain links TRBV6-2 or TRBV6-3 to TRBJ2-3; 12 bases are shared with TRBD1. Trimming removed 10 bases from V and 7 bases from J; junction bases left unmatched: 9. The V gene's germline CDR1 is MNHEY and CDR2 SVGEGT. This CDR3 is 14 amino acids long. This chain's CDR3 is CATRGGQGANTQYF. Incomplete CDR3 DNA: TGTGCCACGCGGGGGGGACAGGGGGCTAATACG.

A word on this clone: The read stops 3 residues short of the end of the CDR3; the missing end is completed from the germline J gene. The chain combines TRBV28 with TRBJ2-7; D gene uncertain. V was clipped by 1 base and J by 6 bases, with 7 bases between them. The CDR3 consists of 12 residues. CDR1 MDHEN and CDR2 SYDVKM come from the germline V gene. CDR3 loop: CASSLFPFEQYF. The DNA read from the CDR3 is TGTGCCAGCAGTTTATTTCCCTTCGAG.

Remarks on this clone: Read sequence stops 3 residues before the CDR3 end, and the germline J gene provides the missing end. V usage is TRBV15 and J usage is TRBJ1-2, with D unclear. This CDR3 has 15 amino acids. Germline CDR1 and CDR2: LNHNV and YYDKDF (reference sequence). V was shortened by 0 bases and J by 4 bases, with 12 bases between the two germline ends. CDR3 bases read: TGTGCCACCAGCAGAGATAAGCGGCAGACCTATGGC. This sequence encodes CATSRDKRQTYG. The whole CDR3 region reads CATSRDKRQTYGYTF.

To note about this clone: The read is 3 residues too short to cover the CDR3 end, so that end is filled in from the germline J gene. The chain joins TRBV19 to TRBJ2-3; 8 bases map to TRBD2. CDR1 is LNHDA and CDR2 is SQIVND in the germline V gene (reference sequence). CDR3 length: 15 amino acids. J was trimmed by 5 bases and V by 8 bases; bases with no gene match: 12. CDR3: CASAQARGGEDTQYF. The sequenced part of the CDR3 DNA is TGTGCCAGTGCCCAGGCTCGGGGGGGAGAAGATACG.

A word on this clone: From the germline J gene comes the end of the CDR3, since the read stops 3 residues before it. The chain joins TRBV11-2 to TRBJ1-1; no firm D call. The CDR3 is 13 amino acids. Trimming left V 3 bases short and J 5 bases short, with 10 bases between. The germline V gene encodes CDR1 SGHAT and CDR2 FQNNGV. The DNA read from the CDR3 is TGTGCCAGCAGCTTGGCCGGCGGTACTGAA. As protein: CASSLAGGTE. The whole CDR3 reads CASSLAGGTEAFF.

In the case of this clone: The read ends 3 residues shy of where the CDR3 ends; the end is completed using the germline J gene. This chain links TRBV29-1 with TRBJ2-1; 8 bases fit TRBD1. The CDR3 loop spans 14 amino acids. Germline-derived CDR1 and CDR2 are SQVTM and ANQGSEA. Trimming at V came to 6 bases and at J to 5 bases, leaving 9 bases not matched to a gene. The CDR3 DNA, read in part, is TGCAGCGTGTCCCTGACAGGGGTAAACAATGAG. Protein sequence: CSVSLTGVNNE. The complete CDR3 reads CSVSLTGVNNEQFF.

For this clone: The read terminates 3 residues ahead of where the CDR3 ends, so the germline J gene completes it. V and J are TRBV7-9 and TRBJ1-1; D call uncertain. V gave up 3 bases and J gave up 3 bases, with 5 bases separating them. The CDR3 has 12 amino acids. Germline loops: CDR1 SEHNR, CDR2 FQNEAQ (reference sequence). The CDR3 here is CASSFQYTEAFF. The CDR3 bases that were read are TGTGCCAGCAGCTTCCAATACACTGAA.

Of note for this clone: The sequenced fragment ends 3 residues before the CDR3 boundary, so the rest is inferred from the germline J gene. The gene calls are TRBV30 and TRBJ1-5; unclear D gene. Germline V CDR1 and CDR2: GTSNPN, SVGIG (reference sequence). This CDR3 spans 13 amino acids. Deletions cut 2 bases from V and 3 bases from J, with 8 bases between. The DNA read from the CDR3 is TGTGCCTGGAGTACAGTGAACAATCAGCCC. Protein sequence: CAWSTVNNQP. The entire CDR3 sequence reads CAWSTVNNQPQHF.

The sequenced part of the CDR3 DNA is TGTGCCAGCAGCTTAGCGATGGCAGGTTCACCC. It encodes CASSLAMAGSP. The full CDR3 reads CASSLAMAGSPYTF. The genes are TRBV7-2 and TRBJ1-2; no reliable D call. The read comes to an end 3 residues before the CDR3 does, leaving the germline J gene to fill in the end. The CDR3 sequence is 14 residues long. The germline V gene has CDR1 SGHTA and CDR2 FQGNSA.

About this clone: The CDR3 is cut off 3 residues early in the read; its end comes from the germline J gene. J is TRBJ2-1 and V is TRBV30, with 10 bases matching TRBD2. Germline V gives CDR1 GTSNPN, CDR2 SVGIG (reference sequence). The CDR3 loop spans 15 amino acids. V shed 4 bases and J 8 bases; nucleotides not matched to a gene: 11. The CDR3: CAWTPAGGTWHEQFF. CDR3 bases read: TGTGCCTGGACTCCAGCGGGGGGGACCTGGCATGAG. The full variable domain, rest sourced from reference TRBV30 and TRBJ2-1, is SQTIHQWPATLVQPVGSPLSLECTVEGTSNPNLYWYRQAAGRGLQLLFYSVGIGQISSEVPQNLSASRPQDRQFILSSKKLLLSDSGFYLCAWTPAGGTWHEQFFGPGTRLTVL.

About this clone itself: The read finishes 3 residues shy of the CDR3 end, and the germline J gene is used to complete it. The chain combines TRBV7-6 with TRBJ2-5; D might be TRBD2 (5 bases). Germline V gene sequence: CDR1 SGHVS, CDR2 FNYEAQ. Trimming pared 2 bases from V and 2 bases from J, leaving 9 bases between. CDR3 size: 14 residues. CDR3 sequence reads: CASSLQDSQETQYF. CDR3 bases read: TGTGCCAGCAGCTTACAGGACTCACAAGAGACC.

To note about this clone: The read ends 3 residues early relative to the CDR3; the germline J gene fills the gap. The genes are TRBV16 and TRBJ2-5; 8 bases fit TRBD1. In germline, CDR1 is KGHSY, CDR2 FQNENV. V lost 3 bases and J lost 4; bases outside the gene matches: 7. The CDR3 contains 15 residues. CDR3 sequence reads: CASSHFQGAGETQYF. The covered CDR3 bases are TGTGCCAGCAGCCATTTTCAGGGGGCCGGAGAGACC.

About this clone itself: The CDR3 end is not reached by the read, which stops 3 residues before it; the germline J gene fills it in. The V gene is TRBV5-1, the J gene TRBJ1-4; the D gene is possibly TRBD1 (6 bases). CDR3 length equals 15 residues. In germline, CDR1 is SGHRS, CDR2 YFSETQ. This chain's CDR3 is CASSTQGPGANVLFF. The covered CDR3 bases are TGCGCCAGCAGCACCCAGGGGCCAGGGGCCAACGTA.